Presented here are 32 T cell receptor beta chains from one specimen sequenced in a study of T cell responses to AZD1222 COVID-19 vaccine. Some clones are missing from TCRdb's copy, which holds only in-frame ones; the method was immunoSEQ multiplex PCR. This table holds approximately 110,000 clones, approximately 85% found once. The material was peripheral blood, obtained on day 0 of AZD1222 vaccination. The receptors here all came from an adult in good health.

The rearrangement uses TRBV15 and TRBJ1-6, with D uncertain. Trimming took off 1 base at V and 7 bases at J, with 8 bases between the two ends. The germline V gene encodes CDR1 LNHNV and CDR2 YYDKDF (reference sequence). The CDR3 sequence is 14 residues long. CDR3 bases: TGTGCCACCAGCAGAGTGGCCAAGAATTCACCCCTCCACTTT. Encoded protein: CATSRVAKNSPLHF.

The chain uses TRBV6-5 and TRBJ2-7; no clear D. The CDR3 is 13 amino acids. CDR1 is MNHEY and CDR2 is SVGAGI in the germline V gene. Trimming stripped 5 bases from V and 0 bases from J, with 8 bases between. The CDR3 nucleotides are TGTGCCAGCAGTCAAATAAACTCCTACGAGCAGTACTTC. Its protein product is CASSQINSYEQYF.

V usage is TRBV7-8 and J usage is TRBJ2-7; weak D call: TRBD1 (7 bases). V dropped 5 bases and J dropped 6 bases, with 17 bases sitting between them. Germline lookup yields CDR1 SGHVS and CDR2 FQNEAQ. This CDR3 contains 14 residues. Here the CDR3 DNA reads TGTGCCAGCAGCCCAATTTTCCAGGGGGGCGAGCAGTACTTC. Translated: CASSPIFQGGEQYF.

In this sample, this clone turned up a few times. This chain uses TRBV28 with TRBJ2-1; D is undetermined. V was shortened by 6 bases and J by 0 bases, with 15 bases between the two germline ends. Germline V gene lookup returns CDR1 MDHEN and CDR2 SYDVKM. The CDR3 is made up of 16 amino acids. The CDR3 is CASRLDGSYSYNEQFF. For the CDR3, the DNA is TGTGCCAGCAGGCTCGACGGATCTTACTCCTACAATGAGCAGTTCTTC.

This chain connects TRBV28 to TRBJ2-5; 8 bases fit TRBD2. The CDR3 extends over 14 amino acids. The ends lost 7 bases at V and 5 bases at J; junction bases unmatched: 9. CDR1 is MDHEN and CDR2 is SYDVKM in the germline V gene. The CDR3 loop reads CASTKSGGLETQYF. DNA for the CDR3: TGTGCCAGCACCAAATCGGGGGGGCTTGAGACCCAGTACTTC.

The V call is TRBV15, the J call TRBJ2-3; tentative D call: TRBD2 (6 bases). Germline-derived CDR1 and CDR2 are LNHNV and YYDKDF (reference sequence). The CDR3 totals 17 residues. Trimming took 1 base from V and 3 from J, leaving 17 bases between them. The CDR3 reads CATSRVPFAGLTDTQYF. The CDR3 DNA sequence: TGTGCCACCAGCAGAGTCCCCTTTGCGGGGTTAACAGATACGCAGTATTTT.

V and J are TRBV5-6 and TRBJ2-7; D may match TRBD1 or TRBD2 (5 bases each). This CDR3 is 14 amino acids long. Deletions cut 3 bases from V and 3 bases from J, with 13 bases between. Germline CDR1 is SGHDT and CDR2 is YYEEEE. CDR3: CASSSGPRVYEQYF. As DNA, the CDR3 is TGTGCCAGCAGCTCGGGACCCAGGGTCTACGAGCAGTACTTC.

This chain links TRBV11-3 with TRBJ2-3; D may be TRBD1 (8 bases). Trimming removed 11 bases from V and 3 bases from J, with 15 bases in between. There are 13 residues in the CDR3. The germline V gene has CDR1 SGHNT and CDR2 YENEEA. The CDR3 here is CASTGGATDTQYF. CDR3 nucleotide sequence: TGTGCCTCTACAGGGGGGGCTACAGATACGCAGTATTTT.

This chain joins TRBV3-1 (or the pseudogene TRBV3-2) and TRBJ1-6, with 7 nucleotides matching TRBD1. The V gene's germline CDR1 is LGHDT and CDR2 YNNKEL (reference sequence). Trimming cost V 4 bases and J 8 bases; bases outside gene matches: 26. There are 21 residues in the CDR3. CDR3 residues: CASSLTRYRGWVASVHSPLHF. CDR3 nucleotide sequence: TGTGCCAGCAGCCTCACACGTTACAGGGGTTGGGTAGCTTCGGTACATTCACCCCTCCACTTT.

The DNA of the CDR3 is TGTGCCAGCAGTGAACTGCCAGGGAATAATTCACCCCTCCACTTT. Protein sequence: CASSELPGNNSPLHF. This sequence joins TRBV2 and TRBJ1-6; D is perhaps TRBD1 (5 bases). V dropped 2 bases and J dropped 5 bases, with 10 bases sitting between them. Germline V gives CDR1 SNHLY, CDR2 FYNNEI. The CDR3 has 15 residues.

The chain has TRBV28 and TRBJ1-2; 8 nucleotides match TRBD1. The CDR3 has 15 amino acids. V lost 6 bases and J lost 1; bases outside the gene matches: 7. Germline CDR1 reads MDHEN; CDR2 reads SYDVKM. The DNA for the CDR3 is TGTGCCAGCAGCCAAAGACAGGGGAATAACTATGGCTACACCTTC. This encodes CASSQRQGNNYGYTF.

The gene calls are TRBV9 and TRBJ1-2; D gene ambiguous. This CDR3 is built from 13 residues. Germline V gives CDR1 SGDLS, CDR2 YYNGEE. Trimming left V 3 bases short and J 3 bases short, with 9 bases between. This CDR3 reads CASSGRGDYGYTF. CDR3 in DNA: TGTGCCAGCAGCGGCCGAGGAGACTATGGCTACACCTTC.

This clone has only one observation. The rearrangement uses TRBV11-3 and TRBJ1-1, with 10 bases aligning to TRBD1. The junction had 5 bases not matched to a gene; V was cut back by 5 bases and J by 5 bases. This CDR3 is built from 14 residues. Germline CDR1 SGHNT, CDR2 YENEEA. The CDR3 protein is CASSTGQGGTEAFF. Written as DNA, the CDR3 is TGTGCCAGCAGCACCGGACAGGGGGGAACTGAAGCTTTCTTT. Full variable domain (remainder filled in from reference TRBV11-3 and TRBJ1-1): EAGVVQSPRYKIIEKKQPVAFWCNPISGHNTLYWYLQNLGQGPELLIRYENEEAVDDSQLPKDRFSAERLKGVDSTLKIQPAELGDSAVYLCASSTGQGGTEAFFGQGTRLTVV.

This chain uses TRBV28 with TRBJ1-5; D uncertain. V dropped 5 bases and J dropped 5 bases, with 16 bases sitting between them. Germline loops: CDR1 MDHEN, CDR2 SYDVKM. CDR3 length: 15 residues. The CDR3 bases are TGTGCCAGCAGTGACGCCAGGCAATCCGATCAGCCCCAGCATTTT. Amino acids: CASSDARQSDQPQHF. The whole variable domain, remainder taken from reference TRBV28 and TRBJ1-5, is DVKVTQSSRYLVKRTGEKVFLECVQDMDHENMFWYRQDPGLGLRLIYFSYDVKMKEKGDIPEGYSVSREKKERFSLILESASTNQTSMYLCASSDARQSDQPQHFGDGTRLSIL.

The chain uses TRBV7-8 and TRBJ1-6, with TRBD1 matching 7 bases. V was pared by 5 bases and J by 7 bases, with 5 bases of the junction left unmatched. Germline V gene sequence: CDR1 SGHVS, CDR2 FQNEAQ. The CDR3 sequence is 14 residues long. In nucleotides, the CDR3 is TGTGCCAGCAGCCCTCGACAGGGAAATTCACCCCTCCACTTT. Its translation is CASSPRQGNSPLHF.

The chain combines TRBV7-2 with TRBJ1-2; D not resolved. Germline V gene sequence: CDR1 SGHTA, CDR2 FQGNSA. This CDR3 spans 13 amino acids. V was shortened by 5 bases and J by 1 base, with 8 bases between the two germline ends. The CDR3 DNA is TGTGCCAGCAGCCCGGACGGTAACTATGGCTACACCTTC. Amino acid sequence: CASSPDGNYGYTF.

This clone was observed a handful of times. CDR3 DNA sequence: TGTGCCAGCAGCTTAGGGGCCGGCAGGGGCAGTCCCCAGCATTTT. This codes for CASSLGAGRGSPQHF. The J gene is TRBJ1-5, the V gene TRBV7-2, with a tentative D call TRBD1 (6 bases). The CDR3 runs 15 residues. CDR1 SGHTA and CDR2 FQGNSA come from the germline V gene. With 1 base removed from V and 10 bases from J, the gap between germline ends came to 17 bases.

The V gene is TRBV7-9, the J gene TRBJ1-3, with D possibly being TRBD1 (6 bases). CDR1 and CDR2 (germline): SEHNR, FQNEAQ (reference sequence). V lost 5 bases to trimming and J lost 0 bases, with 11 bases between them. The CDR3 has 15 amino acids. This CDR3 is CASSLRTASGNTIYF. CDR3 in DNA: TGTGCCAGCAGCCTACGGACAGCCTCTGGAAACACCATATATTTT. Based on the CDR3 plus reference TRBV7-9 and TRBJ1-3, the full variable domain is DTGVSQNPRHKITKRGQNVTFRCDPISEHNRLYWYRQTLGQGPEFLTYFQNEAQLEKSRLLSDRFSAERPKGSFSTLEIQRTEQGDSAMYLCASSLRTASGNTIYFGEGSWLTVV.

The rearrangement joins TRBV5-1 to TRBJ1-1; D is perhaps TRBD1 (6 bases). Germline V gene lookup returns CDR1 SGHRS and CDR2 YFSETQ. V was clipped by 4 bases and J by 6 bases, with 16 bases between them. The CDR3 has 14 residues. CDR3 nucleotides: TGCGCCAGCAGCCATCACAGGGATATCCCTGAAGCTTTCTTT. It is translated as CASSHHRDIPEAFF.

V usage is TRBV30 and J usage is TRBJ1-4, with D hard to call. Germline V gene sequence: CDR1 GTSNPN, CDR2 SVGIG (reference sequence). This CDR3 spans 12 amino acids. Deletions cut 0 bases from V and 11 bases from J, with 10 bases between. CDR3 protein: CAWSVQGVKLFF. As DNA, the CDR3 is TGTGCCTGGAGTGTACAAGGAGTGAAACTGTTTTTT.

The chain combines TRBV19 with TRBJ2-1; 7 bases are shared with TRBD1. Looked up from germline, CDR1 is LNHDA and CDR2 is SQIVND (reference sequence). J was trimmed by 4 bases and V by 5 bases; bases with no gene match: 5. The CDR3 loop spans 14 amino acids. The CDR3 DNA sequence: TGTGCCAGTAGTCGGGACAGCTATTACAATGAGCAGTTCTTC. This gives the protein CASSRDSYYNEQFF.

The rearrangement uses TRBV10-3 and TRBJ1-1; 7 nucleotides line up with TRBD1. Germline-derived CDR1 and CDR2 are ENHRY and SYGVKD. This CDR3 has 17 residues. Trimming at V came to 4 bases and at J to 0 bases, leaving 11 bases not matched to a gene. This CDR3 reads CAISGPMDRPMNTEAFF. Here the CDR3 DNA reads TGTGCCATCAGTGGCCCCATGGACAGGCCCATGAACACTGAAGCTTTCTTT.

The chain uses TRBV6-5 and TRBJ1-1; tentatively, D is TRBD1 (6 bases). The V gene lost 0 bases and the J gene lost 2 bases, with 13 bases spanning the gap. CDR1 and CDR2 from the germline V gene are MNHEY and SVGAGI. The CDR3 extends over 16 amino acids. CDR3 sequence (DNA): TGTGCCAGCAGTTACTCGTCGTTCGGGGGCAACACTGAAGCTTTCTTT. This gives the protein CASSYSSFGGNTEAFF.

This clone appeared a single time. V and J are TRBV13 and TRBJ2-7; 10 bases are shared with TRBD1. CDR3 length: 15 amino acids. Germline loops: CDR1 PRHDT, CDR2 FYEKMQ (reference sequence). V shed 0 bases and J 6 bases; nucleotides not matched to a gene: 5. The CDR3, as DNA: TGTGCCAGCAGCTTAGGGGGACAGGGGCTTTCCGAGCAGTACTTC. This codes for CASSLGGQGLSEQYF. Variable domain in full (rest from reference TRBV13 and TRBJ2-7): AAGVIQSPRHLIKEKRETATLKCYPIPRHDTVYWYQQGPGQDPQFLISFYEKMQSDKGSIPDRFSAQQFSDYHSELNMSSLELGDSALYFCASSLGGQGLSEQYFGPGTRLTVT.

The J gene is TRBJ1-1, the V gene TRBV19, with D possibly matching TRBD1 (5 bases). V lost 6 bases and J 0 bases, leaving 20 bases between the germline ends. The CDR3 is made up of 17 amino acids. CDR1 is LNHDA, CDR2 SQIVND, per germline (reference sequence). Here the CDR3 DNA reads TGTGCCAGTAGACCTTCGCCGGGACTTACACTGAACACTGAAGCTTTCTTT. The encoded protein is CASRPSPGLTLNTEAFF.

The CDR3 DNA reads TGTGCCAGTAGTATGGTTCCTAGCGGGGGCGGGGATACGCAGTATTTT. Residues: CASSMVPSGGGDTQYF. The chain recombines TRBV19 with TRBJ2-3; 10 bases are shared with TRBD2. Germline CDR1 LNHDA, CDR2 SQIVND (reference sequence). The CDR3 is 16 residues long. Germline trimming cut 3 bases from V and 6 bases from J; bases unmatched to any gene: 9.

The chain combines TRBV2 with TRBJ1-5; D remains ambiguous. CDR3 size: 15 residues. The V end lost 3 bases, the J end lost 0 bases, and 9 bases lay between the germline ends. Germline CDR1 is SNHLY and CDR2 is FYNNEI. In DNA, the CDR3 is TGTGCCAGCAGTGATAGGCTGGATAGCAATCAGCCCCAGCATTTT. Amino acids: CASSDRLDSNQPQHF.

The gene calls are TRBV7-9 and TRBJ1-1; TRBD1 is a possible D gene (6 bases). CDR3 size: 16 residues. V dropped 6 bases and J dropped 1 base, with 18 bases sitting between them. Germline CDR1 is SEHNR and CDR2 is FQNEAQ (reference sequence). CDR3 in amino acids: CASSKGTRGWNTEAFF. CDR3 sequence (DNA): TGTGCCAGCAGTAAGGGGACGAGGGGGTGGAACACTGAAGCTTTCTTT.

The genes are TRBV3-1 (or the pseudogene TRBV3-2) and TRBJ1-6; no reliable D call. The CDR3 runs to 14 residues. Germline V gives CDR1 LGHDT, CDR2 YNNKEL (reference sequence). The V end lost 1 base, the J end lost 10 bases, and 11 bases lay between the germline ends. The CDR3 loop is CASSQGEGWSPLHF. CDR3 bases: TGTGCCAGCAGCCAAGGGGAGGGCTGGTCACCCCTCCACTTT.

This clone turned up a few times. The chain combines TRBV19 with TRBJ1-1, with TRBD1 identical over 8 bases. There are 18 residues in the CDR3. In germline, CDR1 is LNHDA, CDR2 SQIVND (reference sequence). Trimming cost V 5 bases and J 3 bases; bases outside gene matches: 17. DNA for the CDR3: TGTGCCAGTAGTTTCACGTGGACAGGGATGGGAACGGACACTGAAGCTTTCTTT. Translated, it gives CASSFTWTGMGTDTEAFF.

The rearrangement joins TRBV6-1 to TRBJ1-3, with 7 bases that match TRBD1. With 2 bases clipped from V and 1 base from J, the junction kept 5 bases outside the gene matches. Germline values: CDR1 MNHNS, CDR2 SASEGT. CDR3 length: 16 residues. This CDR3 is CASSELEGASGNTIYF. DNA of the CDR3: TGTGCCAGCAGTGAACTGGAGGGGGCGTCTGGAAACACCATATATTTT.

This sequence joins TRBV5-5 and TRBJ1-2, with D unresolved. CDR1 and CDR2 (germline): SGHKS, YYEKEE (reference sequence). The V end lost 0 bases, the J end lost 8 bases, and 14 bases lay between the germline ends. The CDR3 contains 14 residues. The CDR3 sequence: CASSLEGALGGYTF. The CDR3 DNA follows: TGTGCCAGCAGCTTGGAAGGAGCCCTGGGGGGCTACACCTTC.